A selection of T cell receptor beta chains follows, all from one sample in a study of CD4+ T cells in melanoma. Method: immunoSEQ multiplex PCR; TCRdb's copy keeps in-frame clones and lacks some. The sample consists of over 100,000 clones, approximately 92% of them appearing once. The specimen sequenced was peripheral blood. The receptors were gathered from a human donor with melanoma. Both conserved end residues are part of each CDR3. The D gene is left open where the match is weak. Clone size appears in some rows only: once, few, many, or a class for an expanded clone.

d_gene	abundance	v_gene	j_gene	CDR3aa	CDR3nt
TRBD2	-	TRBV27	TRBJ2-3	CASSWTSGRATDTQYF	TGTGCCAGCAGCTGGACTAGCGGGAGGGCCACAGATACGCAGTATTTT
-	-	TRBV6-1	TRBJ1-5	CASSKGGNYQPQHF	TGTGCCAGCAGCAAGGGGGGGAACTATCAGCCCCAGCATTTT
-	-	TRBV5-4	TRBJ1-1	CASSLSQGVTEAFF	TGTGCCAGCAGCTTAAGCCAGGGTGTGACTGAAGCTTTCTTT
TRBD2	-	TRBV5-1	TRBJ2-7	CASSTGTSGTLLSYEQYF	TGCGCCAGCAGCACGGGGACTAGCGGGACCCTCCTCAGCTACGAGCAGTACTTC
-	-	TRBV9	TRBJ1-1	CASSPAETEAFF	TGTGCCAGCAGCCCCGCGGAAACTGAAGCTTTCTTT
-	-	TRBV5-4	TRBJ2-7	CASSFGYGGSSYEQYF	TGTGCCAGCAGCTTTGGTTACGGGGGTAGCTCCTACGAGCAGTACTTC
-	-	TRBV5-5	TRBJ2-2	CASSSDWGPGELFF	TGTGCCAGCAGCTCAGATTGGGGGCCCGGGGAGCTGTTTTTT
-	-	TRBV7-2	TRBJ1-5	CASSSPMDSSIQPQHF	TGTGCCAGCAGCTCTCCGATGGACAGTAGTATTCAGCCCCAGCATTTT
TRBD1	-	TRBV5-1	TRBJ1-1	CARSLLGQPNTEAFF	TGCGCCCGCAGTCTTCTGGGACAGCCGAACACTGAAGCTTTCTTT
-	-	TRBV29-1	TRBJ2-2	CSVGSNTGELFF	TGCAGCGTTGGGTCGAACACCGGGGAGCTGTTTTTT
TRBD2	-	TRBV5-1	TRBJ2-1	CASSYGQRGDEQFF	TGCGCCAGCAGCTATGGGCAGCGGGGGGATGAGCAGTTCTTC
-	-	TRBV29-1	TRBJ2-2	CSVEYGNTGELFF	TGCAGCGTTGAATACGGGAACACCGGGGAGCTGTTTTTT
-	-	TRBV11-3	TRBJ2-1	CASSLGSRSDEQFF	TGTGCCAGCAGCTTGGGTAGCCGGAGCGATGAGCAGTTCTTC
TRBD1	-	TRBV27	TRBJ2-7	CASSSLGQQGRRYEQYF	TGTGCCAGCAGTTCCCTAGGCCAACAGGGGCGAAGGTACGAGCAGTACTTC
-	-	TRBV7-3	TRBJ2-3	CASSLGGGGTNTDTQYF	TGTGCCAGCAGCTTAGGGGGGGGCGGGACCAACACAGATACGCAGTATTTT
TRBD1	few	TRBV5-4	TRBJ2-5	CASSSMDREGTQYF	TGTGCCAGCAGCTCCATGGACAGGGAAGGGACCCAGTACTTC
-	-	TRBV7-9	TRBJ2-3	CASSLGQTTTDTQYF	TGTGCCAGCAGCTTAGGGCAGACGACCACAGATACGCAGTATTTT
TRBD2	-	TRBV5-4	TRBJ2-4	CASSLTLSAGGIQNIQYF	TGTGCCAGCAGCCTTACACTAAGCGCGGGGGGGATTCAAAACATTCAGTACTTC
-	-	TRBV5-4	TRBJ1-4	CASSLTGGGEKLFF	TGTGCCAGCAGCTTGACAGGAGGGGGTGAAAAACTGTTTTTT
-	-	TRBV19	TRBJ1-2	CASSIDRGQNYGYTF	TGTGCCAGTAGTATAGATCGGGGACAAAACTATGGCTACACCTTC
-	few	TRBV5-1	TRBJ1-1	CASRQGSGNTEAFF	TGCGCCAGCAGGCAGGGGTCTGGGAACACTGAAGCTTTCTTT
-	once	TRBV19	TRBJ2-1	CASTNQGARHEQFF	TGTGCCAGTACTAACCAAGGAGCTCGGCATGAGCAGTTCTTC
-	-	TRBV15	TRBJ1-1	CATSTDSPWNTEAFF	TGTGCCACCAGCACAGACAGCCCTTGGAACACTGAAGCTTTCTTT
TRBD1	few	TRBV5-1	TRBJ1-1	CASSATTGVNTEAFF	TGCGCCAGCAGCGCTACGACAGGGGTGAACACTGAAGCTTTCTTT
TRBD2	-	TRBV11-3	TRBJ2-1	CASSPKAGLNEQFF	TGTGCCAGCAGCCCGAAAGCGGGATTGAATGAGCAGTTCTTC